One and the same sample provided the 6 T cell receptor beta chains below, sequenced in a study of tumor-infiltrating lymphocytes in primary liver carcinoma. A constant-region primer primed TCR beta cDNA synthesis from 450 to 550 ng of total RNA. Three rounds of nested multiplex PCR with slightly modified ARM-PCR produced TCR beta libraries. The study ran its first two PCR rounds for nine to ten cycles each, using TRBV1-TRBV30 forward primers and a C-beta reverse primer. TCRdb analysed the multiplex PCR reads with MiXCR anew, one entry per CDR3 protein. The table includes 60,000 to 90,000 distinct CDR3 sequences, roughly two thirds detected once. The source material, 20-30 mg of unsorted bulk tissue, was used to co-extract RNA and DNA. The sample taken for sequencing was liver tumor tissue from sampling region 4. The subset: tumor region T4, right-lateral pole. The receptor set was obtained from a man aged 40-49 years with primary liver carcinoma and hepatitis B virus infection.

Remarks on this clonotype: The junction departs from the called germline gene at one end, perhaps through a read error. The genes are TRBV9 and TRBJ2-2, with 12 bases aligning to TRBD1. Germline loops: CDR1 SGDLS, CDR2 YYNGEE. The CDR3 is 17 amino acids. CDR3 sequence reads: CASCVDRDRGLNGELFF. CDR3 bases: TGTGCCAGCTGCGTGGACCGGGACAGGGGGCTTAACGGGGAGCTGTTTTTT.

The chain uses TRBV2 and TRBJ2-5; 7 bases fit TRBD1. In germline, CDR1 is SNHLY, CDR2 FYNNEI. Unmatched junction bases numbered 1, after V lost 5 bases and J lost 4 bases. The CDR3 extends over 12 amino acids. CDR3 DNA sequence: TGTGCCAGCAGTCGACAGGGAGAGACCCAGTACTTC. Protein product: CASSRQGETQYF.

Comments on this clonotype: A much larger clone sits a single nucleotide away, making a read error possible. V is TRBV28 and J is TRBJ2-7; D unclear. The CDR3 sequence is 13 residues long. The V and J ends lost 6 bases and 7 bases respectively, with 16 bases between them. Germline V gene data show CDR1 as MDHEN and CDR2 as SYDVKM. CDR3 bases: TGTGCCAGCAGAAGGCAGGTAGGTGATGAGCAGTACTTC. It is translated as CASRRQVGDEQYF.

Notes on this clonotype: Relative to the germline gene, one junction end is altered; a read error may explain this. This chain links TRBV11-2 with TRBJ2-7; 8 nucleotides align to TRBD1. The CDR3 is made up of 14 amino acids. The germline CDR1 and CDR2 sequences are SGHAT and FQNNGV. The CDR3 here is CPSSLGQVEHEQYF. The CDR3, as DNA: TGTCCCAGCAGCTTGGGACAGGTAGAGCACGAGCAGTACTTC. The whole variable domain, filled in from reference TRBV11-2 and TRBJ2-7, reads EAGVAQSPRYKIIEKRQSVAFWCNPISGHATLYWYQQILGQGPKLLIQFQNNGVVDDSQLPKDRFSAERLKGVDSTLKIQPAKLEDSAVYLCPSSLGQVEHEQYFGPGTRLTVT.

The rearrangement uses TRBV28 and TRBJ2-3; D perhaps matches TRBD2 (5 bases). Trimming stripped 5 bases from V and 4 bases from J, with 10 bases between. Germline assignment: CDR1 MDHEN and CDR2 SYDVKM. The CDR3 loop spans 13 amino acids. CDR3 nucleotides: TGTGCCAGCAGTACGGCTAGCTCAGATACGCAGTATTTT. Its translation is CASSTASSDTQYF.

This clonotype was counted a few times. The CDR3 does not close with the conserved phenylalanine or tryptophan, likely indicating a read error. This chain uses TRBV28 with TRBJ1-6, with D unclear. The CDR3 extends over 13 amino acids. Trimming stripped 8 bases from V and 7 bases from J, with 12 bases between. Germline V gene sequence: CDR1 MDHEN, CDR2 SYDVKM. The CDR3 bases are TGTGCCAGCGGTTCGGGTCGGAATTCACCCCTCCACTCT. Translation: CASGSGRNSPLHS.